These 11 T cell receptor beta chains originate from one sample sequenced in a study of blood T cell repertoires in COVID-19. This table comes from immunoSEQ multiplex PCR, and its TCRdb copy is limited to in-frame clones, with some not included. Among approximately 65,000 clones listed, 80% to 90% were seen once. The sequencing input was peripheral blood. The source of these receptors is a human donor in a cohort sampled during active COVID-19.

The chain links TRBV4-2 to TRBJ1-1; maybe TRBD1 (5 bases). The CDR3 loop spans 14 amino acids. The germline CDR1 and CDR2 sequences are LGHNA and YNFKEQ. Trimming removed 3 bases at V and 2 bases at J, with 10 bases between. CDR3 coding DNA: TGTGCCAGCAGCCACCTCGGGGGAAACACTGAAGCTTTCTTT. Translated: CASSHLGGNTEAFF.

This clone occurred once. V gene TRBV6-6 combines with J gene TRBJ1-1; no reliable D call. This CDR3 spans 13 amino acids. The germline V gene has CDR1 MNHNY and CDR2 SVGAGI (reference sequence). V dropped 6 bases and J dropped 1 base, with 9 bases sitting between them. The CDR3 nucleotides read TGTGCCAGCAGACTCGGCGGGAACACTGAAGCTTTCTTT. It specifies CASRLGGNTEAFF.

The V gene is TRBV2, the J gene TRBJ1-2; D possibly corresponds to TRBD1 (5 bases). The CDR3 runs to 16 residues. Trimming cost V 6 bases and J 2 bases, with 19 bases left between them. Germline V gene lookup returns CDR1 SNHLY and CDR2 FYNNEI. In nucleotides, the CDR3 is TGTGCCAGCAGGGCTAACATAGGGACTCGAAACTATGGCTACACCTTC. This encodes CASRANIGTRNYGYTF.

This clone was seen more than once but under ten times. The chain combines TRBV6-5 with TRBJ2-7, with D tentatively TRBD1 (6 bases). CDR3 length: 15 residues. V shed 0 bases and J shed 6 bases, with 15 bases lying between them. Germline loops: CDR1 MNHEY, CDR2 SVGAGI. The CDR3 loop is CASSYSTRGPGEQYF. CDR3 nucleotides: TGTGCCAGCAGTTACTCAACCAGGGGCCCTGGCGAGCAGTACTTC.

A note on this clone: Within the sample, other DNA sequences also encode this same CDR3. The CDR3 is CASSLRLAGSYEQYF. CDR3 in DNA: TGCGCCAGCAGCCTTAGACTAGCGGGCTCCTACGAGCAGTACTTC. The chain carries TRBV5-1 and TRBJ2-7, with TRBD2 identical over 10 bases. The CDR3 loop spans 15 amino acids. V trimming: 4 bases; J trimming: 0 bases; junction bases outside the gene matches: 4. The V gene's germline CDR1 is SGHRS and CDR2 YFSETQ.

As DNA, the CDR3 is TGTGCCAGCAGCCCAATGCTAGGGCTAGCGGGTTCCTACGAGCAGTACTTC. It translates to CASSPMLGLAGSYEQYF. J is TRBJ2-7 and V is TRBV3-1 (or the pseudogene TRBV3-2); 8 nucleotides match TRBD2. The CDR3 is 17 amino acids. The V gene end was trimmed by 4 bases and the J gene end by 1 base; junction bases not matched to a gene: 12. Germline CDR1 reads LGHDT; CDR2 reads YNNKEL (reference sequence).

The CDR3 here is CASSQVTVSYEQYF. The CDR3, as DNA: TGCGCCAGCAGCCAGGTGACAGTGTCCTACGAGCAGTACTTC. The chain links TRBV4-1 to TRBJ2-7, with D possibly matching TRBD1 (5 bases). The germline V gene has CDR1 MGHRA and CDR2 YSYEKL. The CDR3 loop spans 14 amino acids. Trimming took off 3 bases at V and 1 base at J, with 10 bases between the two ends.

The rearrangement joins TRBV29-1 to TRBJ1-5; D might be TRBD1 (6 bases). The CDR3 loop spans 13 amino acids. Trimming removed 7 bases from V and 1 base from J, with 11 bases in between. The germline CDR1 and CDR2 sequences are SQVTM and ANQGSEA. The CDR3 here is CSAGAGSNQPQHF. The CDR3 bases are TGCAGCGCGGGGGCGGGAAGCAATCAGCCCCAGCATTTT.

This chain uses TRBV28 with TRBJ1-1, with a possible D match to TRBD1 (5 bases). Looked up from germline, CDR1 is MDHEN and CDR2 is SYDVKM. The CDR3 covers 14 residues. Trimming cost V 4 bases and J 6 bases, with 15 bases left between them. CDR3 residues: CASSWGGGRPEAFF. CDR3 in DNA: TGTGCCAGCAGTTGGGGTGGGGGGAGGCCTGAAGCTTTCTTT.

J is TRBJ2-3 and V is TRBV7-2; TRBD2 aligns across 9 bases. This CDR3 has 16 residues. V trimming: 5 bases; J trimming: 3 bases; junction bases outside the gene matches: 9. Germline lookup yields CDR1 SGHTA and CDR2 FQGNSA. The CDR3 sequence is CASSPPGSGGTDTQYF. CDR3 nucleotide sequence: TGTGCCAGCAGCCCTCCGGGTAGCGGGGGAACAGATACGCAGTATTTT. The variable domain in full, with the rest retrieved from reference TRBV7-2 and TRBJ2-3, is GAGVSQSPSNKVTEKGKDVELRCDPISGHTALYWYRQSLGQGLEFLIYFQGNSAPDKSGLPSDRFSAERTGGSVSTLTIQRTQQEDSAVYLCASSPPGSGGTDTQYFGPGTRLTVL.

CDR3 nucleotides: TGTGCCAGCAGCCAAGATCTTGTGGCCAATGAGCAGTACTTC. It codes for CASSQDLVANEQYF. The gene calls are TRBV3-1 (or the pseudogene TRBV3-2) and TRBJ2-7; unclear D gene. Between the trimmed V and J ends, which lost 0 bases and 7 bases, there was a span of 13 bases. Germline assignment: CDR1 LGHDT and CDR2 YNNKEL (reference sequence). The CDR3 runs 14 residues.